This T cell receptor (beta chain) came from a study of blood T cell repertoires in COVID-19. V dropped 5 bases and J dropped 5; count of bases not matched to a gene: 6. CDR1 is MDHEN, CDR2 SYDVKM, per germline. The CDR3 loop spans 15 amino acids. Measured with immunoSEQ multiplex PCR; TCRdb has only the in-frame clones, and not every one. The repertoire holds 150,000 to 200,000 clones, with around nine tenths as singletons. V and J are TRBV28 and TRBJ2-2; 9 nucleotides match TRBD2. The origin of this receptor is a man aged 50 to 59 with acute or convalescent COVID-19. The sequenced material came from peripheral blood. CDR3 sequence: CASSSSGSGTGELFF. CDR3 coding DNA: TGTGCCAGCAGTAGTAGCGGGAGTGGGACCGGGGAGCTGTTTTTT.